Given below is one T cell receptor beta chain in context. Here immunoSEQ multiplex PCR was the method, and the copy in TCRdb shows in-frame clones only, minus some. Among roughly 300,000 clones, almost 85% were seen once, and the ten largest hold around 6.9%. The data belong to a study of blood T cell repertoires in COVID-19. The CDR3 runs 14 residues. CDR1 SGHVS and CDR2 FQNEAQ come from the germline V gene. V lost 5 bases, J lost 1 base, and 12 bases lay in between. This sequence was found in a human donor in a cohort sampled during active COVID-19. The sequenced material came from peripheral blood. The rearrangement links TRBV7-8 to TRBJ2-7; D may be TRBD1 (6 bases). CDR3 region: CASSPRTASYEQYF. The CDR3 DNA follows: TGTGCCAGCAGCCCAAGGACAGCATCCTACGAGCAGTACTTC. Full variable domain (outside the CDR3, taken from reference TRBV7-8 and TRBJ2-7): GAGVSQSPRYKVAKRGQDVALRCDPISGHVSLFWYQQALGQGPEFLTYFQNEAQLDKSGLPSDRFFAERPEGSVSTLKIQRTQQEDSAVYLCASSPRTASYEQYFGPGTRLTVT.